This TCR beta chain was recovered during a study of cytomegalovirus exposure and HLA in healthy donors. Study information: The approximately 120 validation repertoires, a later analysis reported, used the same platform as the approximately 700 first-cohort repertoires.

Using immunoSEQ multiplex PCR, the repertoire was profiled, and TCRdb retains in-frame clones only, with some absent. Among roughly 250,000 clones, around nine tenths were seen once, and the ten largest hold less than 3%. Overall study results and limits: Subsequent analysis found a tendency for first-cohort TCR clusters to co-occur within the roughly 130 validation repertoires.

Worth noting for this clone: The antigen remains undetermined.

The donors were part of the validation cohort, which consisted of more than 90 subjects and was separate from the first cohort of several hundred subjects. Sequenced: PBMCs. This clonotype originated in a man younger than 35 in good health and CMV-seronegative.

The DNA of the CDR3 is TGTGCCAGCAGGCGCAGGGGGTTTGGCACTGAAGCTTTCTTT. Protein: CASRRRGFGTEAFF. The chain has TRBV2 and TRBJ1-1; 7 nucleotides align to TRBD1. With 6 bases clipped from V and 4 bases from J, the junction kept 8 bases outside the gene matches. Per germline, CDR1 SNHLY and CDR2 FYNNEI. This CDR3 is 14 amino acids long.